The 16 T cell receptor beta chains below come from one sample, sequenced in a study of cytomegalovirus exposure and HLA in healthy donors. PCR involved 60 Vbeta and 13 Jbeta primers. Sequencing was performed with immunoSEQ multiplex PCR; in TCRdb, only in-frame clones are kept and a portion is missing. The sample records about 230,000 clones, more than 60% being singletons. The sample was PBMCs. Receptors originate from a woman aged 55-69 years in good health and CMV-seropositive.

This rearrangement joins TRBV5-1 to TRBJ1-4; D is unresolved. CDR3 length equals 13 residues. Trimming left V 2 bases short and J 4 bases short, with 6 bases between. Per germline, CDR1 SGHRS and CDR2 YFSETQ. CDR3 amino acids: CASSLTLNEKLFF. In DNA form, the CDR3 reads TGCGCCAGCAGCTTAACTCTTAATGAAAAACTGTTTTTT.

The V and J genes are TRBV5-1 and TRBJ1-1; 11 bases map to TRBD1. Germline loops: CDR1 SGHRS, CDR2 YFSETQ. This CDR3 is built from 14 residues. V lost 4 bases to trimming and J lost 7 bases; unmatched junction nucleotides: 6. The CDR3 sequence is CASSVGQGAGEAFF. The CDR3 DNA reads TGCGCCAGCAGCGTAGGACAGGGGGCAGGTGAAGCTTTCTTT.

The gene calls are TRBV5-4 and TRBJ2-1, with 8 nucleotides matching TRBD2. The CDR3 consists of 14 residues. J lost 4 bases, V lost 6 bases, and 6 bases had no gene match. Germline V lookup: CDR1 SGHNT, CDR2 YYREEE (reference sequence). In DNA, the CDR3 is TGTGCCAGCACCCGGGGGGGCGTGTACAATGAGCAGTTCTTC. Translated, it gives CASTRGGVYNEQFF.

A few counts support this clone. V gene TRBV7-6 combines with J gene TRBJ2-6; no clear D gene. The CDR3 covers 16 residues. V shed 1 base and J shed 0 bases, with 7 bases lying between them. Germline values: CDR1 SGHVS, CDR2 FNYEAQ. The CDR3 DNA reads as TGTGCCAGCAGCTTAGTAACCTACTCTGGGGCCAACGTCCTGACTTTC. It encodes CASSLVTYSGANVLTF.

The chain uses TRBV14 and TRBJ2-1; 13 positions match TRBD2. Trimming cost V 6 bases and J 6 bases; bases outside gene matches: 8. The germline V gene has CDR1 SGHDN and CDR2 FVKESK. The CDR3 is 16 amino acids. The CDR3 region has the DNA TGTGCCAGCAGACTTCCGGGACTAGCGGGACCCAATGAGCAGTTCTTC. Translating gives CASRLPGLAGPNEQFF.

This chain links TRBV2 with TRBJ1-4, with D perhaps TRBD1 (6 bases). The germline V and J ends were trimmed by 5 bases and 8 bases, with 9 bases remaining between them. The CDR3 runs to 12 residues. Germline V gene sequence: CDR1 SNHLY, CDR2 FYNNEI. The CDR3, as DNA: TGTGCCAGCAGTTGGACAGAAGAAAAACTGTTTTTT. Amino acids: CASSWTEEKLFF. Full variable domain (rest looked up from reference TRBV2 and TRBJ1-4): EPEVTQTPSHQVTQMGQEVILRCVPISNHLYFYWYRQILGQKVEFLVSFYNNEISEKSEIFDDQFSVERPDGSNFTLKIRSTKLEDSAMYFCASSWTEEKLFFGSGTQLSVL.

For the CDR3, the DNA is TGTGCCAGCAGGAGTACAGGGCTCGCCGGGGAGCTGTTTTTT. Amino acids: CASRSTGLAGELFF. The chain recombines TRBV27 with TRBJ2-2, with D possibly matching TRBD1 (6 bases). The V end was cut by 6 bases, the J end by 6 bases, with 14 bases between. CDR1 MNHEY and CDR2 SMNVEV come from the germline V gene (reference sequence). The CDR3 is made up of 14 amino acids.

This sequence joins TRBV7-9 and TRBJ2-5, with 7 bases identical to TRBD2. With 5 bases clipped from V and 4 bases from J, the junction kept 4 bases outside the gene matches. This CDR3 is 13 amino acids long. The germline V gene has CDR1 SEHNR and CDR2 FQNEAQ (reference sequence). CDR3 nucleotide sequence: TGTGCCAGCAGCGGCGGCGGGGGAGAGACCCAGTACTTC. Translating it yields CASSGGGGETQYF.

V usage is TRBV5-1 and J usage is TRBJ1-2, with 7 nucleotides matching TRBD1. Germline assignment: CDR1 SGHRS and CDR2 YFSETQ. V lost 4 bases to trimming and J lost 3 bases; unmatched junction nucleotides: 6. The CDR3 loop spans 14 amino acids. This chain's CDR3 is CASSRTGDDYGYTF. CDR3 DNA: TGCGCCAGCAGCAGAACAGGGGACGACTATGGCTACACCTTC.

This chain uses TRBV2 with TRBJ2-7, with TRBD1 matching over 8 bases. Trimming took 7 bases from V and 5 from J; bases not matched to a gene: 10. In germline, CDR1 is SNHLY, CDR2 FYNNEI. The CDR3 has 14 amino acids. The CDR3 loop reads CASNPGDRRNEQYF. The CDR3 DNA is TGTGCCAGCAACCCTGGGGACAGGAGAAACGAGCAGTACTTC.

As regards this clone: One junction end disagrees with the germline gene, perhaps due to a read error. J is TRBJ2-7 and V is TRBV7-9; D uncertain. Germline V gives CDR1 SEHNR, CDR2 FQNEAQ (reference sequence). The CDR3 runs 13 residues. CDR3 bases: TGTGCCAGCAGCCAGACTCTCTCCGACGAGCAGTACTTC. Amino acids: CASSQTLSDEQYF.

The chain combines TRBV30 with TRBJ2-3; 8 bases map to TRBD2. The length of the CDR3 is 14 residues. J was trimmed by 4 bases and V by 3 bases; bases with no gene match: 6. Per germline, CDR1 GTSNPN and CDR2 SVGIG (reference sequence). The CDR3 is CAWSVGTRADTQYF. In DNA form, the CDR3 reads TGTGCCTGGAGCGTCGGGACTAGGGCAGATACGCAGTATTTT.

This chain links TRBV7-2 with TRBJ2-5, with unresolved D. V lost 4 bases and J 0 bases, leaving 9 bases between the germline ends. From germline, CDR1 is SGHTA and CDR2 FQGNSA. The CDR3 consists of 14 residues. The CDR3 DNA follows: TGTGCCAGCAGCTATAATTCGTACCAAGAGACCCAGTACTTC. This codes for CASSYNSYQETQYF.

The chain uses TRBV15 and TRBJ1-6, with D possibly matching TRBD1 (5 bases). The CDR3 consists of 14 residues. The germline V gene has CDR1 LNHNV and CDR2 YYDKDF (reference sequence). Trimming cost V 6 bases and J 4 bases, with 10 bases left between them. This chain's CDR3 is CATRPGLYNSPLHF. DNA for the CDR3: TGTGCCACCAGGCCGGGACTATATAATTCACCCCTCCACTTT.

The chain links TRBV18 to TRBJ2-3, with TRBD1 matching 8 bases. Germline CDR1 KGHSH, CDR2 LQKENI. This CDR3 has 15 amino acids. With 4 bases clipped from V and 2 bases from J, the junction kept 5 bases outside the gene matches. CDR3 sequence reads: CASSLGTGYTDTQYF. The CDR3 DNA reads TGTGCCAGCTCACTAGGGACAGGATACACAGATACGCAGTATTTT. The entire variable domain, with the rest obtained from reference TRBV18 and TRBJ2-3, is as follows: NAGVMQNPRHLVRRRGQEARLRCSPMKGHSHVYWYRQLPEEGLKFMVYLQKENIIDESGMPKERFSAEFPKEGPSILRIQQVVRGDSAAYFCASSLGTGYTDTQYFGPGTRLTVL.

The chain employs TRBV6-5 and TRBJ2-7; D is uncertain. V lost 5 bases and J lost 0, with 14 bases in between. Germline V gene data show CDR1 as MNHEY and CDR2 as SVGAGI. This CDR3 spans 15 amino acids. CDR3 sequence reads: CASSTLRLSSYEQYF. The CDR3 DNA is TGTGCCAGCAGTACCCTTCGACTCTCCTCCTACGAGCAGTACTTC.